This T cell receptor (beta chain) is from a study of blood T cell repertoires in COVID-19. Whole-study context: The study drew acute and convalescent COVID-19 samples from the United States, Italy and Spain. T cells, B-cell-depleted T cells, or PBMCs provided the cDNA or gDNA that served as material.

CDR1 is SGHTA and CDR2 is FQGNSA in the germline V gene. V lost 4 bases and J lost 10; bases outside the gene matches: 4. CDR3 length: 12 amino acids. In the authors' workflow: Amplification of reference gene primers was used by the study to estimate nucleated cell counts. Method: immunoSEQ multiplex PCR; TCRdb's copy keeps in-frame clones and lacks some. That table gives V, J and clone size, and the DNA gave D and trimming. The table records roughly 290,000 clones, 80% to 90% of them present only once. The sample comprised peripheral blood. This sequence joins TRBV7-2 and TRBJ2-1, with TRBD1 matching over 7 bases. The sequence was collected from a man aged 25-45 years with acute or convalescent COVID-19. The CDR3 DNA is TGTGCCAGCAGCTCTCCGGGACAGGAGCAGTTCTTC. This translates into CASSSPGQEQFF.